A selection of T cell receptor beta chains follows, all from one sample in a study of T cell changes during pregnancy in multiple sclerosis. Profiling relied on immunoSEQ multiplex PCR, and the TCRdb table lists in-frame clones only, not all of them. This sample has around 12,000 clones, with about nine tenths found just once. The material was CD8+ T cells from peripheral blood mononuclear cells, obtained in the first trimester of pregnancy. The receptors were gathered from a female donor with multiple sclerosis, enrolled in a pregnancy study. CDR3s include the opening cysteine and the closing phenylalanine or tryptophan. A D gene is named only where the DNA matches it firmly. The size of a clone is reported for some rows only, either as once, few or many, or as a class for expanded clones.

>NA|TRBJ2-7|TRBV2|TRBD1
TGTGCCAGCAGCGGGACCGGGACAGGACGCTTTTGGTACTTC
CASSGTGTGRFWYF
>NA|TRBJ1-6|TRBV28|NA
TGTGCCAGCAGTTTATGGGCGCAGGGAGGAAATTCACCCCTCCACTTT
CASSLWAQGGNSPLHF
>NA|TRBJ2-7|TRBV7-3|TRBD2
TGTGCCAGCAGCCCGGGACTAGCGAACGAGCAGTACTTC
CASSPGLANEQYF
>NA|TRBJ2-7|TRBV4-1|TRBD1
TGCGCCAGCAGCCACCGCGTCTCAGACAGGGGATACGAGCAGTACTTC
CASSHRVSDRGYEQYF
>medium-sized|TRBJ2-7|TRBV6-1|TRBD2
TGTGCCAGCAGTGAAGGTTACGGGGGGGACGAGCAGTACTTC
CASSEGYGGDEQYF
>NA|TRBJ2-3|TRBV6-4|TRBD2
TGTGCCAGCAGTGAGGGTCGCGGGGGGGCAGATACGCAGTATTTT
CASSEGRGGADTQYF
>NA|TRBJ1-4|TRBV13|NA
TGTGCCAGCAGCCAGGGGTATTCTGAAAAACTGTTTTTT
CASSQGYSEKLFF
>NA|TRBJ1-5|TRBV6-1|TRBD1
TGTGCCAGCAGTTTGACAGGGATTCAGCCCCAGCATTTT
CASSLTGIQPQHF
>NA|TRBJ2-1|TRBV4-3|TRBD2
TGCGCCAGCAGCCAAGATTTTGCGGGGGGGCCGGATGAGCAGTTCTTC
CASSQDFAGGPDEQFF
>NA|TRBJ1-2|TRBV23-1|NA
TGCGCCAGCAGTCAAACTTCGGAGGGCAAGGACTATGGCTACACCTTC
CASSQTSEGKDYGYTF
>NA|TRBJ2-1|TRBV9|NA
TGTGCCAGCAGCGCCCCTGACTGGGATGAGCAGTTCTTC
CASSAPDWDEQFF
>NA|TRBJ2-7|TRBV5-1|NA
TGCGCCAGCAGCCCCCGACAGGTTGCCTCCTACGAGCAGTACTTC
CASSPRQVASYEQYF
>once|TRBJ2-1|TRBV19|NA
TGTGCCAGTAGTATAGTAGCAGGGATTTACAATGAGCAGTTCTTC
CASSIVAGIYNEQFF
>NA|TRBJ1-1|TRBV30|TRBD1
TGTGCCTGGAGTGTGGACAGGGTATACACTGAAGCTTTCTTT
CAWSVDRVYTEAFF
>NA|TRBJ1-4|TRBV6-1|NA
TGTGCCAGCAGTGAATCAGCGGGGGGACATGAAAAACTGTTTTTT
CASSESAGGHEKLFF
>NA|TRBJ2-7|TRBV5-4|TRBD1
TGTGCCAGCAGCGGGACAGGGTCCGAGCAGTACTTC
CASSGTGSEQYF
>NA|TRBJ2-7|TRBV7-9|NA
TGTGCCAGCAGCTTAGGACGCGGCGTCCTATCCTACGAGCAGTACTTC
CASSLGRGVLSYEQYF
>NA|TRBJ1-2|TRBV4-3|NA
TGCGCCAGCAGCCAAGATCCCGACAGTCACCCTTGGGGCTACACCTTC
CASSQDPDSHPWGYTF
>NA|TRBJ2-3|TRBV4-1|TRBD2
TGCGCCAGCAGCTTCCGTTACGGGGGGGGGCTCACAGATACGCAGTATTTT
CASSFRYGGGLTDTQYF
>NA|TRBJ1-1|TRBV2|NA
TGTGCCAGCAGTCCACAGGGAAGAGCTTTCTTT
CASSPQGRAFF